What follows describes a single TCR beta chain. The data are from a study of T cells in Graves' hyperthyroidism and ophthalmopathy. CDR3 length: 12 residues. Trimming took off 6 bases at V and 8 bases at J, with 16 bases between the two ends. Germline-derived CDR1 and CDR2 are SQVTM and ANQGSEA. Regions amplified from RNA transcripts were the TCR beta CDR3 regions. HTBI primers were the set used in a first-round RT-PCR of the TCR CDR3. Each CDR3 protein gets one entry after TCRdb re-called the multiplex PCR reads with MiXCR. The sample holds approximately 870,000 distinct CDR3 sequences, roughly 40% seen once. Patients counted as stable if ophthalmopathy did not develop within 18 months.

The clonotype originates from a young man with Graves' hyperthyroidism. The sample comprised blood. This chain links TRBV29-1 with TRBJ1-1, with D possibly matching TRBD1 (5 bases). The CDR3 loop is CSVGGGEEEAFF. CDR3 DNA: TGCAGCGTCGGGGGAGGAGAAGAAGAAGCTTTCTTT.